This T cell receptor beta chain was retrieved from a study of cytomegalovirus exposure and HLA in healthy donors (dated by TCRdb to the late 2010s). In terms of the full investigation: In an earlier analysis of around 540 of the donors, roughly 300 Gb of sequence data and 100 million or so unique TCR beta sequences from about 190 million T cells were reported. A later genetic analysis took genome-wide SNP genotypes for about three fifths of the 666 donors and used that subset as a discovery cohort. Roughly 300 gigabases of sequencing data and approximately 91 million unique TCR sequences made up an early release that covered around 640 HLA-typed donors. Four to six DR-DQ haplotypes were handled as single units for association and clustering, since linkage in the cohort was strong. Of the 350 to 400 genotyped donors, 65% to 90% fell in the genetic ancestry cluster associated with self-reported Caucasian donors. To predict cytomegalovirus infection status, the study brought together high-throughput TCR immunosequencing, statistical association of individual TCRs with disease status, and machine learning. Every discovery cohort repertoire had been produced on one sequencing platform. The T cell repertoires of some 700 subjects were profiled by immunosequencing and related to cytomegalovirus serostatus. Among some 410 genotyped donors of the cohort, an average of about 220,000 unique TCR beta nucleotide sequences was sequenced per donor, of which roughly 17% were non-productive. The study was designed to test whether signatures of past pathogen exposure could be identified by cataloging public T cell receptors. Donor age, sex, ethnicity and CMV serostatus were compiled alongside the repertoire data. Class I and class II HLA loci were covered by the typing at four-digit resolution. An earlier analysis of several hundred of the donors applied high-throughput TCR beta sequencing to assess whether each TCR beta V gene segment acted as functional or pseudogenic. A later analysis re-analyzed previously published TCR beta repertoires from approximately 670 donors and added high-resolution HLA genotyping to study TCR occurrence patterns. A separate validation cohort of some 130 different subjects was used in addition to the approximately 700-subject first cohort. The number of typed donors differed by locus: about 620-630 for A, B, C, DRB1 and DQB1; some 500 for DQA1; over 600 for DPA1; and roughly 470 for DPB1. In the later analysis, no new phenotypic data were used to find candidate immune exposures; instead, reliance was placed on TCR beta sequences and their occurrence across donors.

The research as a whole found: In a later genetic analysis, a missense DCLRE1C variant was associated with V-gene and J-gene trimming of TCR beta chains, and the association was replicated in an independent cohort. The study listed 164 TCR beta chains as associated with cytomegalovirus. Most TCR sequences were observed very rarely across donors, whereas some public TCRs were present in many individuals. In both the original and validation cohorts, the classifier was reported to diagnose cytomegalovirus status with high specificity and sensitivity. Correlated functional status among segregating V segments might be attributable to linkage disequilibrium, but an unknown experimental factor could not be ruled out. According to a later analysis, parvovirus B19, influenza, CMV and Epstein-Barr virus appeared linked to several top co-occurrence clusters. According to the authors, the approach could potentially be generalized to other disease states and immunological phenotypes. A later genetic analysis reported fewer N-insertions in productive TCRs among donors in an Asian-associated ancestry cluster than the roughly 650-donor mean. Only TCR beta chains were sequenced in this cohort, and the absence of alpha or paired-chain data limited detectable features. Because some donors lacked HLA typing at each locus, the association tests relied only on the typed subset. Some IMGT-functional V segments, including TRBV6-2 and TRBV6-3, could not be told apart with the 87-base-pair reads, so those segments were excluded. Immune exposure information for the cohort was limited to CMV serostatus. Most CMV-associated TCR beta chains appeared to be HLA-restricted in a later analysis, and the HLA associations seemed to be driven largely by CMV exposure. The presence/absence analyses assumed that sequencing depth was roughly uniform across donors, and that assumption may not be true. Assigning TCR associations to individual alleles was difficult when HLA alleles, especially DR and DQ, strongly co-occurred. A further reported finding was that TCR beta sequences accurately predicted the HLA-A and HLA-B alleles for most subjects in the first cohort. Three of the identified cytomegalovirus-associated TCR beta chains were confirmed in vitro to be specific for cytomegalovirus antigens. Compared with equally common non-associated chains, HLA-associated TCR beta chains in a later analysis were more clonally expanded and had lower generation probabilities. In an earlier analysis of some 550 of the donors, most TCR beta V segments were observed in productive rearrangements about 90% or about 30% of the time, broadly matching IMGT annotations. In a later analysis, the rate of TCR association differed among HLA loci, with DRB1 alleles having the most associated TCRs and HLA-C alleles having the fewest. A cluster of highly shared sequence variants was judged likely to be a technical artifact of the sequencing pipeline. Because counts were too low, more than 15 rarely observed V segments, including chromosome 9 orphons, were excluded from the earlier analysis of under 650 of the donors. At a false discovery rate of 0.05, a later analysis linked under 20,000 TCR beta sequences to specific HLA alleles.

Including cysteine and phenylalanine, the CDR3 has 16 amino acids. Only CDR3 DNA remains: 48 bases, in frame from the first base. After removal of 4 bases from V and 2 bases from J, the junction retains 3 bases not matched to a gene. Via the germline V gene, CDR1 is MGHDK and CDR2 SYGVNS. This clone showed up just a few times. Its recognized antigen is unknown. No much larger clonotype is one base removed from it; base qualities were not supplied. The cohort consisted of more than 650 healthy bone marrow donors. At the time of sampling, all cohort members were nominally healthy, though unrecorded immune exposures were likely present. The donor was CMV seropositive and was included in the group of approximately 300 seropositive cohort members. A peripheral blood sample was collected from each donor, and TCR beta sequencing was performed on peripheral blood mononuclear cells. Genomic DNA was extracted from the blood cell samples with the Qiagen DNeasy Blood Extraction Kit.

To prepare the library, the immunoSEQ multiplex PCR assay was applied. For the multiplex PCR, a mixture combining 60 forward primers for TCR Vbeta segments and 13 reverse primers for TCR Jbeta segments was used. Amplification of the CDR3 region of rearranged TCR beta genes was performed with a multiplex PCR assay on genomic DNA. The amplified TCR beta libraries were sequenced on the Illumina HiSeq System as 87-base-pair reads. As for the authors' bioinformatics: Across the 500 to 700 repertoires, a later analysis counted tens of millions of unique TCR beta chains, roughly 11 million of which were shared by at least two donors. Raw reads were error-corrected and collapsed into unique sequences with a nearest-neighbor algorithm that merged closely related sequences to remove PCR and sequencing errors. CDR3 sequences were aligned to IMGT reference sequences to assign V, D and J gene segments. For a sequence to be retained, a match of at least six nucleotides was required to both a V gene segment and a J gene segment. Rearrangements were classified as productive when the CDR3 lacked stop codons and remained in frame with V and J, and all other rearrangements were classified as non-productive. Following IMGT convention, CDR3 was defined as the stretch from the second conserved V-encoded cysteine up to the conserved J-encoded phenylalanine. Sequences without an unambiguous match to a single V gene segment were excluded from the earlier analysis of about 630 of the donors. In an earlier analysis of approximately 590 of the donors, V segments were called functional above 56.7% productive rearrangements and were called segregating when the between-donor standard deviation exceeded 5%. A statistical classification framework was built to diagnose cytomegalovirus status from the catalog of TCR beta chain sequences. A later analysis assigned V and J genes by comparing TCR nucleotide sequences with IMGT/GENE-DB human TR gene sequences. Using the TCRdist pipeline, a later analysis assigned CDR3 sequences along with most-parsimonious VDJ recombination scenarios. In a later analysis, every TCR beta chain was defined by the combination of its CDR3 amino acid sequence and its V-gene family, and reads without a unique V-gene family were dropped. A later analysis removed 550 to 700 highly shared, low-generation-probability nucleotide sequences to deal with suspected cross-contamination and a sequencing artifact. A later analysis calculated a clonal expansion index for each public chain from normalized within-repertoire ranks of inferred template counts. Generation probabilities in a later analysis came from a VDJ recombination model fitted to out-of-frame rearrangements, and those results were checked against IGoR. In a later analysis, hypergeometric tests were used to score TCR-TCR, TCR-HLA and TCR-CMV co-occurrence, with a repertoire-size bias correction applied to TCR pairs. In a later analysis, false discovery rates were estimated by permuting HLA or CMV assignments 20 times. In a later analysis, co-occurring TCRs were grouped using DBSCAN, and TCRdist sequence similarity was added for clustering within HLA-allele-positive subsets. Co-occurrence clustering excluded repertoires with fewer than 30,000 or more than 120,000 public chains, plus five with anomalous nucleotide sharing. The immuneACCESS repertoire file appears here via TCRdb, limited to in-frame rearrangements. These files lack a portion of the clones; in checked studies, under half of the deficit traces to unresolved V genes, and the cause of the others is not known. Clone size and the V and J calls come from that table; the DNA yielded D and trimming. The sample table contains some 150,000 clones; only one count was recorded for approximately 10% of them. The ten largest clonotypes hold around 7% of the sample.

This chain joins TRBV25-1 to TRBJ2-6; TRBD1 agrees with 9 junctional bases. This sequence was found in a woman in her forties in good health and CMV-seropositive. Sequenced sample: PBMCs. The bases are TGTGCCAGCAGTGGCCGGGACAGGGCTGGGGCCAACGTCCTGACTTTC. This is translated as CASSGRDRAGANVLTF.